Included here is one T cell receptor (beta chain) sequence, with context. This sample is drawn from a study of blood T cell repertoires in COVID-19. Whole-study context: T cells, B-cell-depleted T cells, or PBMCs supplied cDNA or gDNA.

Seattle participants joined during active infection and were tracked over time. V was shortened by 0 bases and J by 7 bases, with 10 bases between the two germline ends. Germline V gene sequence: CDR1 MNHEY, CDR2 SVGAGI. The CDR3 is 14 residues long. Sequencing was performed with immunoSEQ multiplex PCR; in TCRdb, only in-frame clones are kept and a portion is missing. Here the sample spans fewer than 200,000 clones, around 87% being singletons. Input material: peripheral blood. The rearrangement links TRBV6-5 to TRBJ2-1; no definite D call. The clonotype originates from a woman of 80 years or more with COVID-19, enrolled during active disease. CDR3 protein: CASSYSLARNEQFF. Here the CDR3 DNA reads TGTGCCAGCAGTTACTCACTCGCTAGGAATGAGCAGTTCTTC.